This T cell receptor (beta chain) is from a study of T cell responses to AZD1222 COVID-19 vaccine. Study-level background: Pooled together were second doses at about 4 or about 12 weeks. Broader study findings: Within unmutated variant regions lay the reported targets of nearly half of spike-specific TCRs. In a largely white British group with more females than males, clonal diversity was possibly underestimated. Scientists sampled the repertoires only once the peak T cell response had passed.

This clone has a handful of counts. Antigen specificity is unknown. TCRdb keeps only in-frame clones here, not all; method: immunoSEQ multiplex PCR. This sample has over 100,000 clones, with roughly nine tenths found just once. V lost 4 bases, J lost 0 bases, and 20 bases lay in between. Germline values: CDR1 SGHNT, CDR2 YYREEE (reference sequence). The CDR3 is made up of 18 amino acids. Sequencing used peripheral blood, obtained on day 0 of AZD1222 vaccination. The TCR comes from an adult in good health. J is TRBJ2-1 and V is TRBV5-4; D might be TRBD2 (6 bases). The CDR3: CASSPGPAGSSSYNEQFF. DNA of the CDR3: TGTGCCAGCAGCCCCGGACCGGCGGGGTCGTCCTCCTACAATGAGCAGTTCTTC.